A selection of T cell receptor beta chains follows, all from one sample in a study of T-cell memory formation after mild COVID-19. TCRdb recomputed calls from the 5' RACE reads with MiXCR, one row per CDR3 protein. The table shows roughly 170,000 distinct CDR3 sequences, with around a sixth occurring only once. The sample comprised PBMCs or a T cell subset sorted from them (not recorded which). The source of these receptors is a man aged 18 to 30 who had mild COVID-19 (a few samples of this study predate the infection). Cell type and time point are not known. The CDR3 runs from the conserved cysteine through the conserved F or W.

CASSEGRGRIDTQYF	TRBV7-2	TRBJ2-3
CASSRGRDYGYTF	TRBV7-2	TRBJ1-2
CATSQTDSVTYGYTF	TRBV24-1	TRBJ1-2
CASRRGQPQHF	TRBV12-3/TRBV12-4	TRBJ1-5
CASSYSQRTEAFF	TRBV6-2/TRBV6-3	TRBJ1-1
CASSQRSTNEKLFF	TRBV4-2	TRBJ1-4
CSARDERRGFTEQFF	TRBV20-1	TRBJ2-1
CATSRAAAEAFF	TRBV15	TRBJ1-1
CASSVVHDPLYGYTF	TRBV9	TRBJ1-2
CASSLDRGIYGYTF	TRBV11-2	TRBJ1-2
CAISGSGLGQETQYF	TRBV10-3	TRBJ2-5
CASSRGSGPYNEQFF	TRBV7-7	TRBJ2-1
CAISEPPGVKSTDTQYF	TRBV10-3	TRBJ2-3
CASSLGLAVRTDTQYF	TRBV5-1	TRBJ2-3
CASSQDRTGPYYGYTF	TRBV4-3	TRBJ1-2
CASSPQRWNTEAFF	TRBV4-1	TRBJ1-1
CASSQRQGENQPQHF	TRBV4-2	TRBJ1-5